This T cell receptor beta chain appears in the sequencing data of a study of T cell responses to AZD1222 COVID-19 vaccine. Overall study results and limits: Spike-spanning, vaccine-associated CD4 TCRs were dominant at 160-218 and 743-854.

A note on this clone: Its antigen remains unidentified.

Germline V CDR1 and CDR2: LNHDA, SQIVND (reference sequence). The CDR3 has 14 amino acids. With V trimmed by 10 bases and J by 8 bases, 10 bases remained unmatched. Some clones are missing from TCRdb's copy, which holds only in-frame ones; the method was immunoSEQ multiplex PCR. The repertoire consists of roughly 100,000 clones, with more than 75% occurring once and the leading ten covering 9.1%. Source: peripheral blood, taken on day 0 of AZD1222 vaccination. The sequence derives from an adult in good health. The chain employs TRBV19 and TRBJ2-1, with 11 bases aligning to TRBD2. This chain's CDR3 is CATETSGKYYEQFF. The DNA of the CDR3 is TGTGCCACCGAGACTAGCGGGAAGTATTATGAGCAGTTCTTC.